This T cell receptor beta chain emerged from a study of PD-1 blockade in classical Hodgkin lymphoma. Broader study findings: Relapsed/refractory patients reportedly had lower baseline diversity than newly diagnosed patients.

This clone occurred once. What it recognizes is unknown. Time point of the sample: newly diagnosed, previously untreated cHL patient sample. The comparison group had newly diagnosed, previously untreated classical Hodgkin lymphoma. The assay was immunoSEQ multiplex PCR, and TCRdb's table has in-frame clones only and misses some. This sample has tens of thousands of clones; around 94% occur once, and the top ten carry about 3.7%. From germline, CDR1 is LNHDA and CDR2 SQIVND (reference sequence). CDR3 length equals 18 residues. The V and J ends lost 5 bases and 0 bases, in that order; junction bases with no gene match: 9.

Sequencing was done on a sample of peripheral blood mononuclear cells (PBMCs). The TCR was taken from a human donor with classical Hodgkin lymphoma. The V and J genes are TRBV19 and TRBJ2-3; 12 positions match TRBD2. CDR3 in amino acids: CASSVTSGGYTSTDTQYF. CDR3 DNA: TGTGCCAGTAGTGTAACTAGCGGGGGGTATACTAGCACAGATACGCAGTATTTT.